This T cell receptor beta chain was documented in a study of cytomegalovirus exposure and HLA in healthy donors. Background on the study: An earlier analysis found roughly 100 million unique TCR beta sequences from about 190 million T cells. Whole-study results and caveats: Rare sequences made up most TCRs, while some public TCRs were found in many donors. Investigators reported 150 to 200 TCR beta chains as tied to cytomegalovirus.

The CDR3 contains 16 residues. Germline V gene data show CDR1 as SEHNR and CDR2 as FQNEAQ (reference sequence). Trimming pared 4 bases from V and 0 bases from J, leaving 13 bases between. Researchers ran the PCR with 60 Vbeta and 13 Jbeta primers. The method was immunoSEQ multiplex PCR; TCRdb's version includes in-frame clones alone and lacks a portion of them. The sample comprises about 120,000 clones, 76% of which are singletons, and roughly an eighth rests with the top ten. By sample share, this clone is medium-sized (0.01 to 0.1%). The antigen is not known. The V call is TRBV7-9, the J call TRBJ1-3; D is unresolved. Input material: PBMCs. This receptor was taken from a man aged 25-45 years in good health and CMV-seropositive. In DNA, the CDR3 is TGTGCCAGCAGCTACCTGACATTAAACTCTGGAAACACCATATATTTT. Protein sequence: CASSYLTLNSGNTIYF.